This record concerns one T cell receptor (beta chain) sequence. Antigen specificity is unknown. The source of the sample is a study of OX40 agonist ivuxolimab in advanced cancers. Study findings and constraints: There were also nonresponders showing low normalized T-cell clonal expansion. At doses 0.1 to 3.0 mg/kg, CD4+ and CD8+ clones expanded.

Germline V gene sequence: CDR1 SGHTA, CDR2 FQGNSA. There are 15 residues in the CDR3. V gave up 3 bases and J gave up 7 bases; unmatched junction bases: 7. Some clones are missing from TCRdb's copy, which holds only in-frame ones; the method was immunoSEQ multiplex PCR. This sample carries fewer than 25,000 clones, roughly three quarters of them seen once, and the ten largest clones take under 1.5%. This sample comprised CD4+ or CD8+ T cells sorted from blood, obtained in a trial of the OX40 agonist ivuxolimab. The rearrangement uses TRBV7-2 and TRBJ2-1; 9 nucleotides align to TRBD1. The clonotype was recovered from an adult with an advanced solid tumor such as melanoma, head and neck, liver or kidney cancer. The CDR3 reads CASSFTGGRGNEQFF. In DNA, the CDR3 is TGTGCCAGCAGCTTTACAGGGGGCCGAGGGAATGAGCAGTTCTTC.